This is a list of T cell receptor beta chains from one sample in a study of blood T cells in healthy people across ages. One entry per CDR3 protein results from TCRdb running MiXCR on the 5' RACE reads. The sample lists approximately 690,000 distinct CDR3 sequences; about 53% were seen once. Sequencing used blood. These TCRs come from a man aged 55 to 70 in good health. Each CDR3 is given with its conserved first and last residue. Each record gives: D gene, V gene, J gene, clone size, CDR3 protein, CDR3 DNA. D genes are given only for firm matches. Clone size appears in some rows only: once, few, many, or a class for an expanded clone.

TRBD1	TRBV4-2	TRBJ1-4	few	CASSQDPARGREKLFF	TGTGCCAGCAGCCAAGATCCGGCCAGGGGGCGGGAAAAACTGTTTTTT
-	TRBV2	TRBJ2-5	few	CASSRVSLQETQYF	TGTGCCAGCAGTCGGGTCAGCCTCCAAGAGACCCAGTACTTC
TRBD2	TRBV28	TRBJ2-2	-	CASNPTSANTGKLFF	TGTGCCAGCAATCCGACTAGCGCCAACACCGGGAAGCTGTTTTTT
TRBD2	TRBV19	TRBJ2-5	-	CASSESAGVPQETQYF	TGTGCCAGTAGTGAGTCAGCGGGGGTACCCCAAGAGACCCAGTACTTC
-	TRBV15	TRBJ2-1	few	CATSRQGNNEQFF	TGTGCCACCAGCAGACAGGGAAACAATGAGCAGTTCTTC
TRBD1	TRBV29-1	TRBJ2-5	-	CSVGQRETQYF	TGCAGCGTGGGACAGCGAGAGACCCAGTACTTC
-	TRBV4-1	TRBJ1-2	-	CASSPGRPRGPGGYTF	TGCGCCAGCAGCCCGGGACGTCCCAGGGGTCCGGGGGGCTACACCTTC
-	TRBV29-1	TRBJ2-7	medium-sized	CSVETADYEQYF	TGCAGCGTTGAAACAGCGGACTACGAGCAGTACTTC
-	TRBV10-3	TRBJ2-1	once	CAISELGGGARYEQFF	TGTGCCATCAGTGAGTTAGGTGGGGGGGCCCGGTATGAGCAGTTCTTC
TRBD2	TRBV4-1	TRBJ2-2	few	CASSQDASGGWLFF	TGCGCCAGCAGCCAAGATGCTAGCGGGGGGTGGTTGTTTTTT
-	TRBV29-1	TRBJ1-6	-	CSVMDSNNPPLHF	TGCAGCGTTATGGACAGCAATAATCCACCCCTCCACTTT
-	TRBV2	TRBJ2-3	-	CASSSESTDTQYF	TGTGCCAGCAGCTCCGAGAGCACAGATACGCAGTATTTT
-	TRBV20-1	TRBJ2-1	-	CSARDSGGTLSYNEQFF	TGCAGTGCTAGGGATTCTGGGGGGACCCTCTCCTACAATGAGCAGTTCTTC
-	TRBV9	TRBJ2-6	-	CASSVGDNTGANVLTF	TGTGCCAGCAGCGTTGGGGACAACACTGGGGCCAACGTCCTGACTTTC
TRBD1	TRBV12-3/TRBV12-4	TRBJ2-1	-	CASSFGTGLSYNEQFF	TGTGCCAGCAGTTTTGGGACAGGGCTCTCCTACAATGAGCAGTTCTTC
TRBD1	TRBV20-1	TRBJ1-6	few	CSASLGTGRSPLHF	TGCAGTGCTAGTCTCGGGACAGGGAGATCACCCCTCCACTTT
TRBD1	TRBV28	TRBJ1-2	-	CASSTSGTDYGYTF	TGTGCCAGTTCAACTTCCGGGACAGATTATGGCTACACCTTC
TRBD1	TRBV15	TRBJ2-5	once	CATSTHTGTGAETQYF	TGTGCCACCAGTACCCATACCGGGACAGGGGCAGAGACCCAGTACTTC
TRBD1	TRBV9	TRBJ2-1	-	CASSVEDRGEQFF	TGTGCCAGCAGCGTAGAGGACAGGGGTGAGCAGTTCTTC
-	TRBV4-1	TRBJ2-7	-	CASSLQETYEQYF	TGCGCCAGCAGCCTCCAGGAGACCTACGAGCAGTACTTC
-	TRBV7-2	TRBJ1-2	-	CASSLVGGNNNYGYTF	TGTGCCAGCAGCTTAGTTGGGGGCAACAACAACTATGGCTACACCTTC
-	TRBV4-1	TRBJ2-5	-	CASSPQPGRVWEQYF	TGCGCCAGCAGCCCACAACCAGGACGGGTCTGGGAGCAGTACTTC
TRBD1	TRBV12-3/TRBV12-4	TRBJ2-5	many	CASRSRGPETQYF	TGTGCCAGCAGAAGCAGGGGGCCGGAGACCCAGTACTTC
-	TRBV19	TRBJ2-1	-	CASSMGVAVYNEQFF	TGTGCCAGTAGCATGGGAGTAGCGGTATACAATGAGCAGTTCTTC
-	TRBV28	TRBJ2-1	-	CASSFSPRGKVNEQFF	TGTGCCAGCAGTTTCTCCCCAAGGGGGAAAGTGAATGAGCAGTTCTTC
-	TRBV5-1	TRBJ1-2	-	CASSVGQSGYGYTF	TGCGCCAGCAGCGTGGGACAATCGGGCTATGGCTACACCTTC
-	TRBV9	TRBJ2-3	-	CASSVRGRPDTDTRYF	TGTGCCAGCAGCGTACGGGGGAGACCAGACACAGATACGCGGTATTTT
-	TRBV7-2	TRBJ1-1	few	CASSLAGQANTEAFF	TGTGCCAGCAGCTTAGCAGGCCAGGCGAACACTGAAGCTTTCTTT
-	TRBV20-1	TRBJ2-5	-	CSARPTSSGAQYF	TGCAGTGCTAGACCGACTAGTTCGGGGGCCCAGTACTTC
TRBD2	TRBV27	TRBJ2-3	-	CASSLSLGLGTDTQYF	TGTGCCAGCAGTTTATCTCTAGGACTAGGCACAGATACGCAGTATTTT
-	TRBV19	TRBJ1-5	-	CASSQANSNQPQHF	TGTGCCAGTAGCCAGGCTAATAGCAATCAGCCCCAGCATTTT
-	TRBV29-1	TRBJ1-1	-	CSGSDGTEAFF	TGCAGCGGGTCGGACGGCACTGAAGCTTTCTTT
-	TRBV6-1	TRBJ1-5	-	CAISGSNQPQHF	TGTGCCATCTCAGGCAGCAATCAGCCCCAGCATTTT
-	TRBV6-2/TRBV6-3	TRBJ2-1	-	CASSLTVGGLAQFF	TGTGCCAGCAGTTTGACAGTGGGCGGCCTCGCGCAGTTCTTC
-	TRBV4-1	TRBJ2-3	few	CASSRPGSQGTSSTDTQYF	TGCGCCAGCAGCCGCCCGGGGAGCCAGGGGACCTCTAGCACAGATACGCAGTATTTT
-	TRBV5-6	TRBJ2-7	-	CASSSLPGEQYF	TGTGCCAGCAGCTCGTTACCCGGCGAGCAGTACTTC